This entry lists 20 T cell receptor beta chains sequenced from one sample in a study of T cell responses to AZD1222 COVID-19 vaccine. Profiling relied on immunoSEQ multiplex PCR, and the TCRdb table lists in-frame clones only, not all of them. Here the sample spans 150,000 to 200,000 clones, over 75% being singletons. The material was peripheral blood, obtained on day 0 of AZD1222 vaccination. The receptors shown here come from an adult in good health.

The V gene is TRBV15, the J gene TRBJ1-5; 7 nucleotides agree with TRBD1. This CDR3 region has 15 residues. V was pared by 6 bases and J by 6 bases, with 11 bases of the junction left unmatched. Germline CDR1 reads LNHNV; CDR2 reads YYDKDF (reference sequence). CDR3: CATSTGDSTRQPQHF. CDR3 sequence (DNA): TGTGCCACCAGTACAGGGGATTCGACCCGTCAGCCCCAGCATTTT.

The CDR3 here is CASSGQFYNEQFF. CDR3 DNA sequence: TGTGCCAGCAGTGGACAGTTTTACAATGAGCAGTTCTTC. The rearrangement uses TRBV2 and TRBJ2-1, with D possibly matching TRBD1 (5 bases). The CDR3 has 13 residues. V lost 4 bases, J lost 4 bases, and 8 bases lay in between. Germline CDR1 SNHLY, CDR2 FYNNEI.

The CDR3 region is CASKKVHRFSSTDTQYF. CDR3 coding DNA: TGTGCCAGTAAGAAGGTCCACAGGTTCTCTAGCACAGATACGCAGTATTTT. The chain recombines TRBV27 with TRBJ2-3; possible D gene TRBD1, 5 bases. Trimming removed 9 bases at V and 0 bases at J, with 22 bases between. The germline V gene has CDR1 MNHEY and CDR2 SMNVEV (reference sequence). This CDR3 spans 17 amino acids.

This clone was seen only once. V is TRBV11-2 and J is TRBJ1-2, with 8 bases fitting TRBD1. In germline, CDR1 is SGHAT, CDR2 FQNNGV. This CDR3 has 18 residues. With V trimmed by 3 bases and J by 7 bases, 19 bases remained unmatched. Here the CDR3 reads CASSFIGVRQGNVGGYTF. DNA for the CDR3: TGTGCCAGCAGCTTTATTGGCGTCCGACAGGGGAACGTCGGTGGCTACACCTTC.

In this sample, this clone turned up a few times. CDR3 region: CASSGSGHAQPQHF. In DNA form, the CDR3 reads TGTGCCAGCAGTGGATCCGGACACGCGCAACCCCAGCATTTT. This rearrangement joins TRBV2 to TRBJ1-5, with a tentative D call TRBD1 (5 bases). V lost 4 bases and J lost 10, with 17 bases in between. Germline V gives CDR1 SNHLY, CDR2 FYNNEI. The CDR3 runs to 14 residues.

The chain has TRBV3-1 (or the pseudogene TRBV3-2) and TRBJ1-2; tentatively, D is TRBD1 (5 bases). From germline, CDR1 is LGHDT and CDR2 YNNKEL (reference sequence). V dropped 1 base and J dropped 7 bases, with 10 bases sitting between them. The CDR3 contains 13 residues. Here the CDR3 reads CASSQGGDSGYTF. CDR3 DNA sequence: TGTGCCAGCAGCCAAGGAGGGGACTCTGGCTACACCTTC.

CDR3 amino acids: CASSEIEQMNTEAFF. The DNA for the CDR3 is TGTGCCAGCAGTGAAATTGAACAGATGAACACTGAAGCTTTCTTT. The J gene is TRBJ1-1, the V gene TRBV2; D uncertain. The CDR3 loop spans 15 amino acids. The V gene lost 2 bases and the J gene lost 0 bases, with 10 bases spanning the gap. Germline V gene lookup returns CDR1 SNHLY and CDR2 FYNNEI.

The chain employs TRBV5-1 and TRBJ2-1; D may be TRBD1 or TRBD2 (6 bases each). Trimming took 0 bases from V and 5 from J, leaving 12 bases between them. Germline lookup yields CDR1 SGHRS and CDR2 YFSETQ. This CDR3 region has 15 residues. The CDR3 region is CASSLVWGADNEQFF. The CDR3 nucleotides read TGCGCCAGCAGCTTGGTCTGGGGGGCAGACAATGAGCAGTTCTTC.

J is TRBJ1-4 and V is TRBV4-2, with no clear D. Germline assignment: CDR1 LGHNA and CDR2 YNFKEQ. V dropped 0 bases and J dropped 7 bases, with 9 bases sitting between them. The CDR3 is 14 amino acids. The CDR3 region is CASSQDRLPEKLFF. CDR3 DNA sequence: TGTGCCAGCAGCCAAGATCGTTTGCCTGAAAAACTGTTTTTT.

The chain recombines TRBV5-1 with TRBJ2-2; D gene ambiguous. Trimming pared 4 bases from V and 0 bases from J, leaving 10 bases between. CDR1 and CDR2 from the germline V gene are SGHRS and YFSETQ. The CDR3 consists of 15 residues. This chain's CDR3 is CASSGVRANTGELFF. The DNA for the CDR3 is TGCGCCAGCAGCGGGGTCCGCGCGAACACCGGGGAGCTGTTTTTT.

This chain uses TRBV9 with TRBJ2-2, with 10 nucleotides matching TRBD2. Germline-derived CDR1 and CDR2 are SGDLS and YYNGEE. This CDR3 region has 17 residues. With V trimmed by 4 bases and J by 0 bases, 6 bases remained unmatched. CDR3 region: CASSRSGGAANTGELFF. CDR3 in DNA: TGTGCCAGCAGCAGGAGCGGGGGGGCCGCGAACACCGGGGAGCTGTTTTTT. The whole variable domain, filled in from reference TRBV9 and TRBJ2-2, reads DSGVTQTPKHLITATGQRVTLRCSPRSGDLSVYWYQQSLDQGLQFLIQYYNGEERAKGNILERFSAQQFPDLHSELNLSSLELGDSALYFCASSRSGGAANTGELFFGEGSRLTVL.

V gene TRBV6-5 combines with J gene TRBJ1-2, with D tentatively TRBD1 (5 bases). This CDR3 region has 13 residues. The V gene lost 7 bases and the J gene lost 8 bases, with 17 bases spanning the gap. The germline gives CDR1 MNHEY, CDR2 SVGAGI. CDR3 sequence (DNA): TGTGCCAGCAAAGCGTTCGGGACGACGGGCTACACCTTC. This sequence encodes CASKAFGTTGYTF.

CDR3 residues: CASSLPFGGGKENEQFF. For the CDR3, the DNA is TGTGCCAGCAGCCTACCCTTTGGCGGGGGGAAAGAAAATGAGCAGTTCTTC. V and J are TRBV4-2 and TRBJ2-1; 8 nucleotides line up with TRBD2. Trimming cost V 4 bases and J 7 bases; bases outside gene matches: 15. Germline assignment: CDR1 LGHNA and CDR2 YNFKEQ. The CDR3 runs to 17 residues.

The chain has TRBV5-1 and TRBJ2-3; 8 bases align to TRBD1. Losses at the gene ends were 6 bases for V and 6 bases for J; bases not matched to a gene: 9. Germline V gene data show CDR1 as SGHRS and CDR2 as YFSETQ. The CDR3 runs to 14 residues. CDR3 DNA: TGCGCCAGCACCCTCGGACAGGGCGATGATACGCAGTATTTT. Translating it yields CASTLGQGDDTQYF.

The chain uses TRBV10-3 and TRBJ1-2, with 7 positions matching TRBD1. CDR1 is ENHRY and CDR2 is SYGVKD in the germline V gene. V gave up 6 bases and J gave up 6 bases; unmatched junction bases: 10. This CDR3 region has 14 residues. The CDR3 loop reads CAISRDSRENGYTF. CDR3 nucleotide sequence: TGTGCCATCAGCCGGGACAGCCGGGAAAATGGCTACACCTTC.

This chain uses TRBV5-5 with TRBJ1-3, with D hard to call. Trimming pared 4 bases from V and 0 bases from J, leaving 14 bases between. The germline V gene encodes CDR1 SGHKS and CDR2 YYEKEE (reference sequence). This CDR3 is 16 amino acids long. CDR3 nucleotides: TGTGCCAGCAGCCTCGGGCCCGCAGTCTCTGGAAACACCATATATTTT. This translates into CASSLGPAVSGNTIYF.

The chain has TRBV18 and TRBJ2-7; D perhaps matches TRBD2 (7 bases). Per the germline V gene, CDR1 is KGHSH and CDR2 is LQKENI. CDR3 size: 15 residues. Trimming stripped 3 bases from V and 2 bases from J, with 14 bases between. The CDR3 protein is CASSPQGRVPYEQYF. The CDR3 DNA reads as TGTGCCAGCTCACCCCAGGGGAGGGTACCCTACGAGCAGTACTTC. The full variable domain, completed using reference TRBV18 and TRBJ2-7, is NAGVMQNPRHLVRRRGQEARLRCSPMKGHSHVYWYRQLPEEGLKFMVYLQKENIIDESGMPKERFSAEFPKEGPSILRIQQVVRGDSAAYFCASSPQGRVPYEQYFGPGTRLTVT.

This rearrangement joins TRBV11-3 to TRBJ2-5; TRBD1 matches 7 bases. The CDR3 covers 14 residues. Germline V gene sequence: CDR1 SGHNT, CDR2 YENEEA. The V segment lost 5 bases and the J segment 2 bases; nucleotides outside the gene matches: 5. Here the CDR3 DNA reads TGTGCCAGCAGCAAGCCGGGACAGCAAGAGACCCAGTACTTC. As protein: CASSKPGQQETQYF.

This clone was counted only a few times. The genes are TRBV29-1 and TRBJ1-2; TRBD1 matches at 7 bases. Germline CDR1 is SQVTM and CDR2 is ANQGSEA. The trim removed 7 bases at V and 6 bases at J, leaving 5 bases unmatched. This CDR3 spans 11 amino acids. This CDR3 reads CSDRQGDGYTF. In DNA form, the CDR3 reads TGCAGCGATCGACAGGGAGATGGCTACACCTTC.

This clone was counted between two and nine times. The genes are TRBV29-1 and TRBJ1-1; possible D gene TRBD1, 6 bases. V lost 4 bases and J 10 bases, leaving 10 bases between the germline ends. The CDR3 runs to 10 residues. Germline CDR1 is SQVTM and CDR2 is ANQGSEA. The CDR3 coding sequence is TGCAGCGTTGTCACAGGGAGAGCTTTCTTT. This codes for CSVVTGRAFF. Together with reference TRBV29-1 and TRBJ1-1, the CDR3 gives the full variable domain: SAVISQKPSRDICQRGTSLTIQCQVDSQVTMMFWYRQQPGQSLTLIATANQGSEATYESGFVIDKFPISRPNLTFSTLTVSNMSPEDSSIYLCSVVTGRAFFGQGTRLTVV.